This T cell receptor (beta chain) is drawn from a study of T-cell memory formation after mild COVID-19. The wider study: The TCR clusters were mostly specific to one donor.

Findings and caveats of the study: While clones contracting from day 15 to 85 were balanced between CD4 and CD8, later expanders leaned CD4+.

MiXCR, run by TCRdb on the 5' RACE reads, gives a single entry per CDR3 protein. The data contain roughly 140,000 distinct CDR3 sequences, 14% of them singletons. In the case of this clonotype: Antigen: not known.

J was trimmed by 6 bases and V by 5 bases; bases with no gene match: 4. Per the germline V gene, CDR1 is LNHDA and CDR2 is SQIVND (reference sequence). The CDR3 is 13 amino acids. The chain links TRBV19 to TRBJ1-1, with 9 bases that match TRBD1. This sequence was found in an adult woman who had mild COVID-19 (a few samples of this study predate the infection). Cell type and time point are not known. Sequencing used PBMCs or a T cell subset sorted from them (not recorded which). The CDR3: CASSQQGASEAFF. CDR3 nucleotides: TGTGCCAGTAGTCAACAGGGGGCCTCTGAAGCTTTCTTT.